The 11 T cell receptor beta chains below were found in one sample sequenced in a study of T cell responses to AZD1222 COVID-19 vaccine. Produced via immunoSEQ multiplex PCR; TCRdb's table is partial and in-frame only. Altogether 95,000 to 100,000 clones are present, roughly nine tenths being singletons, with the ten largest covering 1% to 1.5%. The input for sequencing was peripheral blood, taken on day 0 of AZD1222 vaccination. All receptors come from an adult in good health.

Comments on this clone: The identical CDR3 is also encoded by other nucleotide sequences in the sample. V usage is TRBV12-3 or TRBV12-4 and J usage is TRBJ1-2, with a possible D match to TRBD1 (6 bases). V was clipped by 2 bases and J by 8 bases, with 9 bases between them. There are 12 residues in the CDR3. The CDR3 nucleotides are TGTGCCAGCAGTTTACAGGGGAACGGCTACACCTTC. Translated: CASSLQGNGYTF.

This clone was observed once. The chain is built from TRBV4-1 and TRBJ1-2; D is uncertain. The germline CDR1 and CDR2 sequences are MGHRA and YSYEKL. V was pared by 4 bases and J by 6 bases, with 6 bases between. The CDR3 covers 11 residues. CDR3 nucleotide sequence: TGCGCCAGCAGCCGGGAGGATGGCTACACCTTC. Translated, it gives CASSREDGYTF.

The chain combines TRBV10-3 with TRBJ1-1; perhaps TRBD1 as D (6 bases). Germline-derived CDR1 and CDR2 are ENHRY and SYGVKD. The CDR3 covers 13 residues. V was pared by 9 bases and J by 4 bases, with 15 bases between. CDR3 sequence reads: CAISSGVFTEAFF. The CDR3 DNA follows: TGTGCCATTTCGTCAGGGGTTTTCACTGAAGCTTTCTTT.

This clone was detected a few times. The chain combines TRBV7-6 with TRBJ2-7, with 8 bases lining up with TRBD1. V dropped 1 base and J dropped 3; count of bases not matched to a gene: 5. The CDR3 loop spans 15 amino acids. Germline V gene lookup returns CDR1 SGHVS and CDR2 FNYEAQ. In nucleotides, the CDR3 is TGTGCCAGCAGCTTAGAGTTCGGACAGGGCTACGAGCAGTACTTC. Amino acids: CASSLEFGQGYEQYF.

The chain is built from TRBV5-4 and TRBJ2-5; TRBD2 aligns across 8 bases. This CDR3 has 14 amino acids. Per the germline V gene, CDR1 is SGHNT and CDR2 is YYREEE (reference sequence). J gave up 1 base and V 5 bases, and 4 bases lay outside the gene matches. The CDR3 DNA reads as TGTGCCAGCAGGCGCGGGGGGACCCAAGAGACCCAGTACTTC. As protein: CASRRGGTQETQYF. The full variable domain, its missing parts supplied by reference TRBV5-4 and TRBJ2-5, is ETGVTQSPTHLIKTRGQQVTLRCSSQSGHNTVSWYQQALGQGPQFIFQYYREEENGRGNFPPRFSGLQFPNYSSELNVNALELDDSALYLCASRRGGTQETQYFGPGTRLLVL.

The gene calls are TRBV2 and TRBJ2-2, with 9 bases aligning to TRBD2. Germline lookup yields CDR1 SNHLY and CDR2 FYNNEI. With 7 bases clipped from V and 6 bases from J, the junction kept 12 bases outside the gene matches. There are 16 residues in the CDR3. CDR3 region: CASIRSLAGPAGELFF. CDR3 coding DNA: TGTGCCAGCATACGTTCTCTAGCGGGGCCGGCCGGGGAGCTGTTTTTT.

The chain carries TRBV4-1 and TRBJ1-3, with 8 bases identical to TRBD1. The CDR3 covers 15 residues. V was pared by 2 bases and J by 4 bases, with 4 bases of the junction left unmatched. The germline V gene encodes CDR1 MGHRA and CDR2 YSYEKL. The CDR3 reads CASSQSWTGGNTIYF. As DNA, the CDR3 is TGCGCCAGCAGCCAATCTTGGACAGGGGGAAACACCATATATTTT.

The chain recombines TRBV5-1 with TRBJ1-3; weak D call: TRBD1 (5 bases). There are 16 residues in the CDR3. V dropped 2 bases and J dropped 0 bases, with 12 bases sitting between them. Germline CDR1 is SGHRS and CDR2 is YFSETQ. CDR3 region: CASSFGTGDSGNTIYF. The CDR3 bases are TGCGCCAGCAGCTTCGGGACGGGGGACTCTGGAAACACCATATATTTT.

The V and J genes are TRBV6-5 and TRBJ1-1; 7 positions match TRBD1. Trimming cost V 2 bases and J 3 bases; bases outside gene matches: 3. This CDR3 is built from 14 residues. Germline values: CDR1 MNHEY, CDR2 SVGAGI. CDR3 residues: CASSYGQVDTEAFF. The CDR3 bases are TGTGCCAGCAGTTACGGACAGGTGGACACTGAAGCTTTCTTT.

About this clone: Within the sample, other DNA sequences also encode this same CDR3. V and J are TRBV6-4 and TRBJ2-3, with TRBD2 identical over 10 bases. The CDR3 consists of 16 residues. Germline V gene lookup returns CDR1 MRHNA and CDR2 SNTAGT. The V segment lost 0 bases and the J segment 2 bases; nucleotides outside the gene matches: 2. The CDR3 sequence is CASSDSSGGATDTQYF. CDR3 DNA sequence: TGTGCCAGCAGTGACTCGAGCGGGGGGGCCACAGATACGCAGTATTTT.

The CDR3 coding sequence is TGTGCCAGCAGAGACTTGGATATCAGGACAGACACCGGGGAGCTGTTTTTT. Amino acid sequence: CASRDLDIRTDTGELFF. The chain is built from TRBV28 and TRBJ2-2; TRBD1 might be the D (6 bases). The CDR3 runs 17 residues. Looked up from germline, CDR1 is MDHEN and CDR2 is SYDVKM. The V and J ends lost 6 bases and 3 bases respectively, with 20 bases between them.